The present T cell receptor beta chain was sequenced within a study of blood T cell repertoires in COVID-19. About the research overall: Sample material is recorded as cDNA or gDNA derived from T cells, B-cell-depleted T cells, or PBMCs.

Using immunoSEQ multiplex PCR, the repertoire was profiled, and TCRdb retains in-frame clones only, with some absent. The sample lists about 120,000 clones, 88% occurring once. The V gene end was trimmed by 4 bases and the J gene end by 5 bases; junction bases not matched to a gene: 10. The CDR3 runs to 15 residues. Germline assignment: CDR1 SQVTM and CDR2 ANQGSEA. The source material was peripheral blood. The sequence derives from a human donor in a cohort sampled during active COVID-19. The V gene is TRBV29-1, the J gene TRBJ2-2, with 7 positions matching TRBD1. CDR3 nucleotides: TGCAGCGTTGGTGCAAAAACAGGGGTAACCGGGGAGCTGTTTTTT. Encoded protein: CSVGAKTGVTGELFF.